Shown below are 20 T cell receptor beta chains from a single sample sequenced in a study of blood T cell repertoires in COVID-19. Some clones are missing from TCRdb's copy, which holds only in-frame ones; the method was immunoSEQ multiplex PCR. The sample has roughly 230,000 clones, approximately 86% seen once. The sequenced sample consisted of peripheral blood. The receptors stem from a woman aged 55-69 years with active or convalescent COVID-19.

The rearrangement joins TRBV11-2 to TRBJ1-1, with 8 bases fitting TRBD1. The J segment lost 4 bases and the V segment lost 5 bases, leaving 3 bases of the junction unmatched. CDR1 is SGHAT and CDR2 is FQNNGV in the germline V gene. The CDR3 sequence is 13 residues long. CDR3 protein: CASSLQGGTEAFF. The CDR3 region has the DNA TGTGCCAGCAGCCTACAGGGGGGCACTGAAGCTTTCTTT.

The chain combines TRBV5-4 with TRBJ1-1; a possible D gene is TRBD1 (6 bases). The V and J ends lost 4 bases and 0 bases respectively, with 22 bases between them. Per the germline V gene, CDR1 is SGHNT and CDR2 is YYREEE (reference sequence). The CDR3 is 18 amino acids. CDR3 amino acids: CASSPLGRAGAMNTEAFF. The CDR3 DNA reads TGTGCCAGCAGCCCACTAGGGCGGGCAGGGGCAATGAACACTGAAGCTTTCTTT.

The chain joins TRBV2 to TRBJ1-4, with TRBD1 matching 7 bases. The CDR3 length is 14 residues. V was pared by 7 bases and J by 5 bases, with 7 bases of the junction left unmatched. From germline, CDR1 is SNHLY and CDR2 FYNNEI. DNA of the CDR3: TGTGCCAGCAAGGGCAGGGGGACGAATGAAAAACTGTTTTTT. Its protein product is CASKGRGTNEKLFF.

The chain has TRBV3-1 (or the pseudogene TRBV3-2) and TRBJ1-5, with no clear D. This CDR3 is 13 amino acids long. The germline gives CDR1 LGHDT, CDR2 YNNKEL (reference sequence). With 4 bases removed from V and 5 bases from J, the gap between germline ends came to 9 bases. The CDR3 loop is CASSLQLYQPQHF. The DNA for the CDR3 is TGTGCCAGCAGCCTTCAGTTATATCAGCCCCAGCATTTT.

The CDR3 DNA sequence: TGTGCCAGCAGTTTAGTCCATCCCGGGACTAGCGGGGGACATTACAATGAGCAGTTCTTC. This sequence encodes CASSLVHPGTSGGHYNEQFF. This chain connects TRBV27 to TRBJ2-1, with 14 bases identical to TRBD2. J gave up 4 bases and V 2 bases, and 13 bases lay outside the gene matches. The CDR3 covers 20 residues. Germline V gene data show CDR1 as MNHEY and CDR2 as SMNVEV (reference sequence).

V gene TRBV5-6 combines with J gene TRBJ2-1; 7 nucleotides line up with TRBD1. The CDR3 runs 15 residues. Looked up from germline, CDR1 is SGHDT and CDR2 is YYEEEE. Trimming cost V 1 base and J 4 bases; bases outside gene matches: 5. The CDR3 DNA reads TGTGCCAGCAGCTTGTGGGCGACAGGGTACAATGAGCAGTTCTTC. Its protein is CASSLWATGYNEQFF.

The chain uses TRBV19 and TRBJ1-3; possible D gene TRBD1, 5 bases. The V gene's germline CDR1 is LNHDA and CDR2 SQIVND (reference sequence). The germline V and J ends were trimmed by 5 bases and 0 bases, with 14 bases remaining between them. This CDR3 has 16 residues. Written as DNA, the CDR3 is TGTGCCAGTAGTCGGACGGGGGGGACCTCTGGAAACACCATATATTTT. This encodes CASSRTGGTSGNTIYF.

This clone has only a few counts. The chain employs TRBV11-3 and TRBJ2-5; TRBD1 matches at 8 bases. Looked up from germline, CDR1 is SGHNT and CDR2 is YENEEA. V lost 5 bases to trimming and J lost 3 bases; unmatched junction nucleotides: 5. CDR3 length: 14 amino acids. CDR3 bases: TGTGCCAGCAGCCCATCGACAGGGGAAGAGACCCAGTACTTC. Protein product: CASSPSTGEETQYF.

The gene calls are TRBV4-1 and TRBJ2-2; TRBD2 matches at 10 bases. CDR1 is MGHRA, CDR2 YSYEKL, per germline. CDR3 length equals 19 residues. Unmatched junction bases numbered 7, after V lost 0 bases and J lost 0 bases. CDR3 nucleotides: TGCGCCAGCAGCCAAGAGTGGCTAGCGGGGGCCTCGAACACCGGGGAGCTGTTTTTT. This encodes CASSQEWLAGASNTGELFF.

The CDR3 reads CASSPGGSGRACYEQYF. The DNA of the CDR3 is TGTGCCAGCAGCCCTGGGGGTAGCGGGAGGGCGTGTTACGAGCAGTACTTC. The gene calls are TRBV9 and TRBJ2-7; 11 bases match TRBD2. CDR1 is SGDLS and CDR2 is YYNGEE in the germline V gene. The CDR3 is 17 amino acids. V lost 4 bases to trimming and J lost 4 bases; unmatched junction nucleotides: 13.

The chain joins TRBV6-5 to TRBJ2-3; 10 bases agree with TRBD2. The CDR3 runs to 15 residues. Losses at the gene ends were 6 bases for V and 4 bases for J; bases not matched to a gene: 7. Looked up from germline, CDR1 is MNHEY and CDR2 is SVGAGI. The CDR3 DNA reads TGTGCCAGCAGATCCCCCGGGACTAGCGCAGATACGCAGTATTTT. Residues: CASRSPGTSADTQYF.

This clone was counted only a few times. The CDR3 region is CASGIGRGQPQHF. CDR3 nucleotide sequence: TGTGCCAGCGGGATCGGCAGGGGGCAGCCCCAGCATTTT. The chain couples TRBV12-3 or TRBV12-4 to TRBJ1-5, with TRBD1 matching 7 bases. V gave up 8 bases and J gave up 7 bases; unmatched junction bases: 8. The CDR3 has 13 amino acids.

The J gene is TRBJ1-2, the V gene TRBV19; the match to TRBD1 covers 11 bases. The CDR3 sequence is 13 residues long. In germline, CDR1 is LNHDA, CDR2 SQIVND (reference sequence). J gave up 7 bases and V 5 bases, and 3 bases lay outside the gene matches. This chain's CDR3 is CASSQGQGAGYTF. The CDR3 bases are TGTGCCAGTAGTCAAGGACAGGGGGCTGGCTACACCTTC.

The genes are TRBV7-9 and TRBJ2-7; TRBD1 aligns across 7 bases. Germline-derived CDR1 and CDR2 are SEHNR and FQNEAQ (reference sequence). The trim removed 4 bases at V and 5 bases at J, leaving 2 bases unmatched. The CDR3 is made up of 12 amino acids. The CDR3 DNA sequence: TGTGCCAGCAGCTACAGGGGTAACGAGCAGTACGTC. It encodes CASSYRGNEQYV.

This clone appeared once. The chain links TRBV15 to TRBJ2-5, with 9 bases aligning to TRBD2. Germline V gene sequence: CDR1 LNHNV, CDR2 YYDKDF (reference sequence). The trim removed 1 base at V and 1 base at J, leaving 7 bases unmatched. CDR3 length: 17 amino acids. CDR3 sequence reads: CATSRGRTSEFQETQYF. The CDR3 DNA reads as TGTGCCACCAGCAGAGGCCGGACTAGCGAGTTCCAAGAGACCCAGTACTTC.

The rearrangement uses TRBV27 and TRBJ1-2; weak D call: TRBD1 (6 bases). CDR3 size: 15 residues. The germline V and J ends were trimmed by 5 bases and 1 base, with 14 bases remaining between them. Per germline, CDR1 MNHEY and CDR2 SMNVEV (reference sequence). CDR3 loop: CASSKKGHRNYGYTF. CDR3 coding DNA: TGTGCCAGCAGTAAAAAGGGACATCGTAACTATGGCTACACCTTC.

DNA of the CDR3: TGTGCCAGCGAGTGGGCCGGGACAGCCTACGAGCAGTACTTC. Protein product: CASEWAGTAYEQYF. The chain carries TRBV5-5 and TRBJ2-7, with 7 bases fitting TRBD1. The CDR3 covers 14 residues. V lost 7 bases, J lost 2 bases, and 9 bases stayed unmatched. The V gene's germline CDR1 is SGHKS and CDR2 YYEKEE (reference sequence).

V is TRBV4-2 and J is TRBJ1-5; D not certain. Per the germline V gene, CDR1 is LGHNA and CDR2 is YNFKEQ. V was clipped by 1 base and J by 7 bases, with 14 bases between them. The CDR3 consists of 15 residues. CDR3: CASSQARHQRQPQHF. The CDR3 region has the DNA TGTGCCAGCAGCCAAGCGAGGCATCAACGGCAGCCCCAGCATTTT.

This chain joins TRBV2 and TRBJ2-3, with TRBD2 identical over 9 bases. Germline CDR1 and CDR2: SNHLY and FYNNEI. CDR3 length: 16 amino acids. With V trimmed by 2 bases and J by 5 bases, 8 bases remained unmatched. CDR3 DNA: TGTGCCAGCAGTGAAAGGCGGGGGGGATTGGGAGATACGCAGTATTTT. Translated, it gives CASSERRGGLGDTQYF.

V is TRBV19 and J is TRBJ2-4; D remains ambiguous. This CDR3 has 12 residues. CDR1 is LNHDA and CDR2 is SQIVND in the germline V gene (reference sequence). Deletions cut 5 bases from V and 6 bases from J, with 8 bases between. The DNA of the CDR3 is TGTGCCAGTAGTCTACCCGGAAACATTCAGTACTTC. Protein sequence: CASSLPGNIQYF.